The 10 T cell receptor beta chains below all came from one sample that was sequenced in a study of blood T cells in healthy people across ages. Using a J-beta primer mix together with a sample-barcoded 5' primer, a second PCR was run for about 7 to 12 cycles. One entry per CDR3 protein, called by TCRdb with MiXCR from the 5' RACE reads. Here the sample spans approximately 800,000 distinct CDR3 sequences, roughly 50% being singletons. The sample consisted of blood. These receptors originate from a man at least 80 years old in good health.

Only a few counts were recorded for this clonotype. V and J are TRBV5-5 and TRBJ1-2; a possible D gene is TRBD1 (5 bases). Trimming left V 3 bases short and J 2 bases short, with 11 bases between. Germline CDR1 is SGHKS and CDR2 is YYEKEE (reference sequence). The CDR3 covers 14 residues. CDR3 DNA sequence: TGTGCCAGCAGCTACGACAGCATAAACTATGGCTACACCTTC. It specifies CASSYDSINYGYTF. Variable domain in full (rest from reference TRBV5-5 and TRBJ1-2): DAGVTQSPTHLIKTRGQQVTLRCSPISGHKSVSWYQQVLGQGPQFIFQYYEKEERGRGNFPDRFSARQFPNYSSELNVNALLLGDSALYLCASSYDSINYGYTFGSGTRLTVV.

The chain combines TRBV7-3 with TRBJ2-6; D unclear. This CDR3 has 14 residues. Trimming stripped 4 bases from V and 3 bases from J, with 7 bases between. From germline, CDR1 is SGHTA and CDR2 FQGTGA. Written as DNA, the CDR3 is TGTGCCAGCAGCTCAGGTTTTGGGGCCAACGTCCTGACTTTC. It is translated as CASSSGFGANVLTF.

The chain carries TRBV5-1 and TRBJ2-7, with 7 bases identical to TRBD1. The CDR3 length is 15 residues. The germline gives CDR1 SGHRS, CDR2 YFSETQ. Unmatched junction bases numbered 9, after V lost 2 bases and J lost 4 bases. The CDR3 protein is CASSFGTAGTYEQYF. CDR3 in DNA: TGCGCCAGCAGCTTCGGGACAGCCGGTACTTACGAGCAGTACTTC.

The rearrangement uses TRBV7-9 and TRBJ1-1; TRBD1 is a possible D gene (5 bases). The germline gives CDR1 SEHNR, CDR2 FQNEAQ (reference sequence). CDR3 length: 15 residues. Between the trimmed V and J ends, which lost 4 bases and 3 bases, there was a span of 15 bases. Written as DNA, the CDR3 is TGTGCCAGCAGCTCTGGGCTGGGACGGTACACTGAAGCTTTCTTT. Protein sequence: CASSSGLGRYTEAFF.

As to this clonotype: This CDR3 is missing its conserved last phenylalanine or tryptophan, likely due to a read error. The limits of the CDR3 on the DNA are not certain, so only TCRdb's listed CDR3 is given. The V and J genes are TRBV5-1 and TRBJ2-6. The CDR3 totals 14 residues, both ends included. Germline V gene lookup returns CDR1 SGHRS and CDR2 YFSETQ. CDR3 amino acids: CASSLTAGANVLPI.

The gene calls are TRBV20-1 and TRBJ2-5, with TRBD2 matching 8 bases. The tail of the sequence fits TRBJ2-7 better, so the J call may be wrong. This CDR3 is 14 amino acids long. CDR1 DFQATT and CDR2 SNEGSKA come from the germline V gene (reference sequence). The CDR3 loop is CSASIIAGLGEQYF. In DNA form, the CDR3 reads TGCAGTGCTAGTATAATAGCGGGACTGGGCGAGCAGTACTTC.

This rearrangement joins TRBV7-2 to TRBJ1-1; D possibly corresponds to TRBD1 (6 bases). This CDR3 is built from 15 residues. The germline V and J ends were trimmed by 2 bases and 0 bases, with 10 bases remaining between them. CDR1 and CDR2 from the germline V gene are SGHTA and FQGNSA. CDR3 in amino acids: CASSLFQGMNTEAFF. The CDR3 region has the DNA TGTGCCAGCAGCTTATTCCAGGGGATGAACACTGAAGCTTTCTTT.

This clonotype was observed a handful of times. V usage is TRBV5-1 and J usage is TRBJ2-7; no clear D gene. This CDR3 contains 12 residues. Germline CDR1 reads SGHRS; CDR2 reads YFSETQ. With 8 bases removed from V and 6 bases from J, the gap between germline ends came to 15 bases. The CDR3 region is CASSRGTREQYF. The CDR3 DNA reads as TGCGCCAGTTCGAGAGGTACCCGCGAGCAGTACTTC.

This chain links TRBV27 with TRBJ1-1, with 11 bases identical to TRBD1. V shed 5 bases, J shed 6 bases, and the junction held 5 bases outside the gene matches. The CDR3 length is 14 residues. The V gene's germline CDR1 is MNHEY and CDR2 SMNVEV (reference sequence). The DNA for the CDR3 is TGTGCCAGCAGTGGGACAGGGGGAGTTGCTGAAGCTTTCTTT. Its translation: CASSGTGGVAEAFF.

The gene calls are TRBV11-1 and TRBJ2-1; possible D gene TRBD2, 5 bases. The CDR3 has 16 residues. Germline CDR1 reads SGHAT; CDR2 reads FQDESV (reference sequence). The V end lost 3 bases, the J end lost 8 bases, and 20 bases lay between the germline ends. CDR3 region: CASSFRGRPLRDEQFF. The CDR3 DNA sequence: TGTGCCAGCAGCTTCCGGGGAAGACCTCTGAGGGATGAGCAGTTCTTC.